These 30 T cell receptor beta chains share one sample of origin, sequenced in a study of blood T cell repertoires in COVID-19. Assay used: immunoSEQ multiplex PCR; TCRdb lists only in-frame clones, some missing. The sample comprises roughly 280,000 clones, approximately 90% of which are singletons, and approximately 2.7% rests with the top ten. Material: PBMCs or T cells enriched from blood (not recorded which). These receptors all stem from a man between 40 and 49 years old who had been exposed to COVID-19.

The rearrangement uses TRBV9 and TRBJ2-5; 7 bases match TRBD1. Germline assignment: CDR1 SGDLS and CDR2 YYNGEE. The CDR3 is made up of 17 amino acids. The J segment lost 0 bases and the V segment lost 0 bases, leaving 8 bases of the junction unmatched. DNA for the CDR3: TGTGCCAGCAGCGTAGCTTTTGGACAGGTCCACCAAGAGACCCAGTACTTC. This codes for CASSVAFGQVHQETQYF.

The chain recombines TRBV24-1 with TRBJ2-5; maybe TRBD2 (6 bases). Per the germline V gene, CDR1 is KGHDR and CDR2 is SFDVKD. This CDR3 region has 13 residues. V was shortened by 3 bases and J by 7 bases, with 11 bases between the two germline ends. CDR3 residues: CATSDGGAGTQYF. CDR3 DNA: TGTGCCACCAGTGATGGAGGGGCGGGGACCCAGTACTTC.

The chain recombines TRBV19 with TRBJ1-2; TRBD1 agrees at 8 bases. Trimming cost V 4 bases and J 2 bases; bases outside gene matches: 12. Germline lookup yields CDR1 LNHDA and CDR2 SQIVND (reference sequence). The CDR3 contains 17 residues. The CDR3, as DNA: TGTGCCAGTAGTAATTTAGTGGACAGGGAGGACAACTATGGCTACACCTTC. Amino acid sequence: CASSNLVDREDNYGYTF.

The chain joins TRBV7-3 to TRBJ2-2; 9 bases are a match to TRBD2. Unmatched junction bases numbered 2, after V lost 1 base and J lost 5 bases. Germline CDR1 and CDR2: SGHTA and FQGTGA. This CDR3 comprises 15 residues. Here the CDR3 reads CASSLNSGRTGELFF. The CDR3 region has the DNA TGTGCCAGCAGCTTAAACAGCGGGAGGACCGGGGAGCTGTTTTTT.

The rearrangement uses TRBV2 and TRBJ2-5; 10 bases are a match to TRBD2. Germline V lookup: CDR1 SNHLY, CDR2 FYNNEI. The CDR3 spans 15 residues. J lost 4 bases, V lost 6 bases, and 8 bases had no gene match. The CDR3: CASRRLAGRRETQYF. The CDR3 coding sequence is TGTGCCAGCAGAAGACTAGCGGGCCGGAGAGAGACCCAGTACTTC.

As DNA, the CDR3 is TGTGCCAGCAGTTGGGGCGGGAGCTCCTACGAGCAGTACTTC. Translating gives CASSWGGSSYEQYF. This chain uses TRBV27 with TRBJ2-7, with 7 bases that match TRBD2. CDR3 length: 14 residues. The junction had 3 bases not matched to a gene; V was cut back by 4 bases and J by 0 bases. CDR1 is MNHEY and CDR2 is SMNVEV in the germline V gene (reference sequence).

The rearrangement uses TRBV3-1 (or the pseudogene TRBV3-2) and TRBJ2-7, with TRBD2 matching over 9 bases. CDR1 and CDR2 (germline): LGHDT, YNNKEL (reference sequence). This CDR3 has 15 amino acids. V lost 4 bases, J lost 1 base, and 5 bases stayed unmatched. This CDR3 is CASSPGLAPSYEQYF. CDR3 nucleotide sequence: TGTGCCAGCAGCCCTGGACTAGCGCCTTCCTACGAGCAGTACTTC.

The genes are TRBV28 and TRBJ1-2; 10 bases align to TRBD1. The CDR3 sequence is 15 residues long. V was pared by 11 bases and J by 4 bases, with 13 bases of the junction left unmatched. Germline V CDR1 and CDR2: MDHEN, SYDVKM. CDR3 nucleotide sequence: TGTGCCGTACACCTAGGACAGGGGGGAGTCTATGGCTACACCTTC. Residues: CAVHLGQGGVYGYTF.

The chain employs TRBV5-1 and TRBJ2-7; 7 nucleotides agree with TRBD1. This CDR3 region has 12 residues. Looked up from germline, CDR1 is SGHRS and CDR2 is YFSETQ. After removal of 8 bases from V and 5 bases from J, the junction contained 7 bases not matched to a gene. The CDR3 loop is CASQDRPNEQYF. The CDR3 nucleotides read TGCGCCAGTCAGGACAGGCCCAACGAGCAGTACTTC. Together with reference TRBV5-1 and TRBJ2-7, the CDR3 gives the full variable domain: KAGVTQTPRYLIKTRGQQVTLSCSPISGHRSVSWYQQTPGQGLQFLFEYFSETQRNKGNFPGRFSGRQFSNSRSEMNVSTLELGDSALYLCASQDRPNEQYFGPGTRLTVT.

V usage is TRBV9 and J usage is TRBJ2-7; 9 bases match TRBD2. The CDR3 runs to 16 residues. Unmatched junction bases numbered 8, after V lost 0 bases and J lost 4 bases. The germline V gene encodes CDR1 SGDLS and CDR2 YYNGEE. CDR3 sequence (DNA): TGTGCCAGCAGCGTAGAACCTAGCGGGACCCCTTACGAGCAGTACTTC. It translates to CASSVEPSGTPYEQYF.

The rearrangement links TRBV4-3 to TRBJ1-6, with D unresolved. Germline-derived CDR1 and CDR2 are LGHNA and YSLEER. V lost 0 bases, J lost 5 bases, and 8 bases lay in between. CDR3 length: 15 residues. The CDR3 spells CASSQENGDNSPLHF. The CDR3 bases are TGCGCCAGCAGCCAAGAGAACGGGGATAATTCACCCCTCCACTTT.

The CDR3, as DNA: TGTGCCATCAGTAGGGGTGTTGGGGCCAACGTCCTGACTTTC. This sequence encodes CAISRGVGANVLTF. The chain is built from TRBV10-3 and TRBJ2-6; maybe TRBD1 (5 bases). The CDR3 sequence is 14 residues long. The V gene's germline CDR1 is ENHRY and CDR2 SYGVKD. V was pared by 5 bases and J by 3 bases, with 8 bases between.

The V and J genes are TRBV6-1 and TRBJ1-5; no clear D gene. Trimming removed 1 base from V and 1 base from J, with 8 bases in between. Germline lookup yields CDR1 MNHNS and CDR2 SASEGT. This CDR3 comprises 15 residues. This CDR3 is CASSEGTGSNQPQHF. The CDR3 nucleotides are TGTGCCAGCAGTGAAGGTACGGGGAGCAATCAGCCCCAGCATTTT.

CDR3 DNA: TGTGCCTGGAGTGTACAGGGCAGGGGTGGCACTGAAGCTTTCTTT. Translating gives CAWSVQGRGGTEAFF. The chain is built from TRBV30 and TRBJ1-1; D perhaps matches TRBD1 (6 bases). Germline values: CDR1 GTSNPN, CDR2 SVGIG (reference sequence). The CDR3 consists of 15 residues. Trimming took off 0 bases at V and 4 bases at J, with 15 bases between the two ends.

This chain connects TRBV7-9 to TRBJ2-7, with TRBD1 identical over 7 bases. The trim removed 1 base at V and 2 bases at J, leaving 2 bases unmatched. The CDR3 covers 14 residues. Germline V lookup: CDR1 SEHNR, CDR2 FQNEAQ (reference sequence). The CDR3 loop is CASSLGGTAYEQYF. The CDR3 DNA follows: TGTGCCAGCAGCTTAGGGGGGACAGCCTACGAGCAGTACTTC.

The V gene is TRBV7-9, the J gene TRBJ1-1, with 9 bases fitting TRBD1. The CDR3 has 15 amino acids. The trim removed 7 bases at V and 1 base at J, leaving 7 bases unmatched. CDR1 is SEHNR, CDR2 FQNEAQ, per germline (reference sequence). CDR3 residues: CASTFYRGQNTEAFF. CDR3 sequence (DNA): TGTGCCAGCACATTTTACAGGGGGCAGAACACTGAAGCTTTCTTT.

The CDR3 sequence: CASSPQRLSGGDTEAFF. The CDR3 nucleotides are TGTGCCAGCAGTCCACAGAGACTCTCGGGGGGGGACACTGAAGCTTTCTTT. The chain employs TRBV7-2 and TRBJ1-1; a possible D gene is TRBD1 (5 bases). Trimming cost V 6 bases and J 3 bases, with 23 bases left between them. CDR3 length: 17 amino acids. Germline V lookup: CDR1 SGHTA, CDR2 FQGNSA.

The J gene is TRBJ2-5, the V gene TRBV5-6, with 9 bases that match TRBD2. Germline assignment: CDR1 SGHDT and CDR2 YYEEEE. The V and J ends lost 0 bases and 2 bases, in that order; junction bases with no gene match: 5. The CDR3 covers 16 residues. The chain's CDR3 is CASSLVTSGFQETQYF. The CDR3 DNA sequence: TGTGCCAGCAGCTTGGTGACTAGCGGATTTCAAGAGACCCAGTACTTC.

The chain uses TRBV12-2 and TRBJ1-1; the table assigns TRBD1, which was not confirmed against the DNA. TRBV12-2 is marked as a pseudogene. The CDR3 runs 15 residues. CDR3 DNA sequence: TGTGCAAGTCGAGGAGAACAGGGGAACGGCACTGAAGCTTTCTTT. Its translation is CASRGEQGNGTEAFF.

This clone has a single count. The V gene is TRBV11-2, the J gene TRBJ1-1; unclear D gene. The V end lost 5 bases, the J end lost 1 base, and 8 bases lay between the germline ends. This CDR3 is built from 13 residues. Germline loops: CDR1 SGHAT, CDR2 FQNNGV. CDR3 coding DNA: TGTGCCAGCAGCGGTACAGAGAACACTGAAGCTTTCTTT. This translates into CASSGTENTEAFF.

This chain connects TRBV5-5 to TRBJ1-1; 7 nucleotides line up with TRBD1. Germline V CDR1 and CDR2: SGHKS, YYEKEE (reference sequence). The CDR3 consists of 14 residues. The V gene end was trimmed by 3 bases and the J gene end by 0 bases; junction bases not matched to a gene: 2. The CDR3 here is CASSSGQLNTEAFF. CDR3 coding DNA: TGTGCCAGCAGCTCGGGACAGTTGAACACTGAAGCTTTCTTT.

The J gene is TRBJ2-5, the V gene TRBV20-1, with D unresolved. The CDR3 is 11 amino acids. CDR1 and CDR2 from the germline V gene are DFQATT and SNEGSKA (reference sequence). V was clipped by 5 bases and J by 9 bases, with 13 bases between them. CDR3 loop: CSASPYSSQYF. The CDR3 DNA reads as TGCAGTGCTTCCCCCTATTCTTCCCAGTACTTC.

This clone was observed a single time. The rearrangement joins TRBV11-3 to TRBJ2-2; D call uncertain. There are 14 residues in the CDR3. CDR1 is SGHNT and CDR2 is YENEEA in the germline V gene. Trimming removed 2 bases at V and 0 bases at J, with 4 bases between. CDR3 protein: CASSLSSNTGELFF. CDR3 in DNA: TGTGCCAGCAGCTTATCATCGAACACCGGGGAGCTGTTTTTT.

The chain is built from TRBV6-5 and TRBJ2-2, with TRBD2 identical over 8 bases. The length of the CDR3 is 14 residues. CDR1 and CDR2 from the germline V gene are MNHEY and SVGAGI. The junction had 8 bases not matched to a gene; V was cut back by 8 bases and J by 6 bases. Here the CDR3 reads CASLVAGRAGELFF. As DNA, the CDR3 is TGTGCCAGCCTAGTAGCGGGAAGGGCCGGGGAGCTGTTTTTT.

The V and J genes are TRBV15 and TRBJ2-3, with 8 nucleotides matching TRBD2. In germline, CDR1 is LNHNV, CDR2 YYDKDF (reference sequence). This CDR3 spans 17 amino acids. V dropped 4 bases and J dropped 0; count of bases not matched to a gene: 9. CDR3: CATSKDSGTSSTDTQYF. The CDR3 DNA reads as TGTGCCACCAGCAAAGATAGCGGGACCTCTAGCACAGATACGCAGTATTTT.

The genes are TRBV2 and TRBJ1-2; no reliable D call. V lost 10 bases and J 3 bases, leaving 12 bases between the germline ends. Germline lookup yields CDR1 SNHLY and CDR2 FYNNEI. CDR3 length equals 12 residues. The CDR3 DNA sequence: TGTGCCAACTCCCGACTTGACTATGGCTACACCTTC. Protein product: CANSRLDYGYTF.

V is TRBV9 and J is TRBJ1-1, with D perhaps matching TRBD1 (6 bases). Germline V gene lookup returns CDR1 SGDLS and CDR2 YYNGEE. Trimming took off 0 bases at V and 3 bases at J, with 12 bases between the two ends. The CDR3 runs to 15 residues. CDR3 nucleotides: TGTGCCAGCAGCGTAGATCCCGAGGGGGACACTGAAGCTTTCTTT. This encodes CASSVDPEGDTEAFF.

V usage is TRBV13 and J usage is TRBJ2-1; no clear D gene. Looked up from germline, CDR1 is PRHDT and CDR2 is FYEKMQ (reference sequence). The CDR3 sequence is 17 residues long. The ends were cut back, 2 bases at V and 0 bases at J, with 14 bases in the middle. DNA of the CDR3: TGTGCCAGCAGCTTACTCTCCGCAGTCAGCTCCTACAATGAGCAGTTCTTC. The encoded protein is CASSLLSAVSSYNEQFF.

The chain is built from TRBV6-5 and TRBJ1-1, with D possibly being TRBD1 (6 bases). Between the trimmed V and J ends, which lost 0 bases and 7 bases, there was a span of 15 bases. There are 15 residues in the CDR3. Germline CDR1 is MNHEY and CDR2 is SVGAGI. The CDR3 DNA reads as TGTGCCAGCAGTTACTCCCGGTCAGGGGATAGTGAAGCTTTCTTT. Amino acid sequence: CASSYSRSGDSEAFF.

The rearrangement links TRBV29-1 to TRBJ1-2; a possible D gene is TRBD1 (5 bases). With 3 bases removed from V and 6 bases from J, the gap between germline ends came to 14 bases. The CDR3 runs 13 residues. Looked up from germline, CDR1 is SQVTM and CDR2 is ANQGSEA. This chain's CDR3 is CSVEGGGSNGYTF. The CDR3, as DNA: TGCAGCGTTGAGGGGGGAGGATCAAATGGCTACACCTTC.